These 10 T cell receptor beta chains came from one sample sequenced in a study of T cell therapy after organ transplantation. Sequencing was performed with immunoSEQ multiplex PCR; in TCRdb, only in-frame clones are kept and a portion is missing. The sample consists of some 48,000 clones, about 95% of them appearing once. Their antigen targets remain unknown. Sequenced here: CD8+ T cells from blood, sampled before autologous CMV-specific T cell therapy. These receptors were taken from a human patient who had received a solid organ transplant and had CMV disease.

The CDR3, as DNA: TGCGCCAGCAGCCAGACCCCGCTGGAAGCTACGCAGTATTTT. It yields the protein CASSQTPLEATQYF. The rearrangement joins TRBV4-1 to TRBJ2-3, with D unresolved. The germline CDR1 and CDR2 sequences are MGHRA and YSYEKL. Trimming took 3 bases from V and 8 from J, leaving 15 bases between them. This CDR3 region has 14 residues.

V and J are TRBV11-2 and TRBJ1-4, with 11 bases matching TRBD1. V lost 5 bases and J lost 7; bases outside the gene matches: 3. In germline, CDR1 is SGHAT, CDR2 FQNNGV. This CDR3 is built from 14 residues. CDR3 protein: CASSLGTGGEKLFF. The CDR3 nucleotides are TGTGCCAGCAGCCTGGGGACAGGGGGTGAAAAACTGTTTTTT.

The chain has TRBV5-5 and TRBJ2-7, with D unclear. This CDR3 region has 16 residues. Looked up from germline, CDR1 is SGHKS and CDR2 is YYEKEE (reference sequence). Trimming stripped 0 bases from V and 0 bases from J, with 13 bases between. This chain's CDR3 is CASSLDGFYSSYEQYF. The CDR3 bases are TGTGCCAGCAGCTTGGACGGTTTTTATAGCTCCTACGAGCAGTACTTC.

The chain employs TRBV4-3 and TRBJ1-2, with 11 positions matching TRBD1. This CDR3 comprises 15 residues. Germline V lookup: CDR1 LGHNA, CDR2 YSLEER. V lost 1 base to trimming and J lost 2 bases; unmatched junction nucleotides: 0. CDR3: CASSQGTGGNYGYTF. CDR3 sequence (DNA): TGCGCCAGCAGCCAAGGGACAGGGGGCAACTATGGCTACACCTTC.

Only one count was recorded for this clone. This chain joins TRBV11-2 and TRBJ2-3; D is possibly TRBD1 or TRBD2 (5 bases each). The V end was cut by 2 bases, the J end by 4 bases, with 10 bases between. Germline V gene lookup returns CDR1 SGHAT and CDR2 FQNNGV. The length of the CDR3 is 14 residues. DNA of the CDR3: TGTGCCAGCAGCTTATGGGGGAGTCCAGATACGCAGTATTTT. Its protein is CASSLWGSPDTQYF.

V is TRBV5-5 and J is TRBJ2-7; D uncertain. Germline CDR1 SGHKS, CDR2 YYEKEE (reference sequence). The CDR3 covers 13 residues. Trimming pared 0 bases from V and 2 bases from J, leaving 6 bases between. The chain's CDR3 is CASSLGRTYEQYF. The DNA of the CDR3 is TGTGCCAGCAGCTTGGGAAGGACCTACGAGCAGTACTTC.

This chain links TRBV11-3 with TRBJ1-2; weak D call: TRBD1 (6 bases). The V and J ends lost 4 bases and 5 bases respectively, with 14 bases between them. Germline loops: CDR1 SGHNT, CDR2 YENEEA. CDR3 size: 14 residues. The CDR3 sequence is CASSSRRGYYGYTF. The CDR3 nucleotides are TGTGCCAGCAGCTCCCGCAGGGGATATTATGGCTACACCTTC.

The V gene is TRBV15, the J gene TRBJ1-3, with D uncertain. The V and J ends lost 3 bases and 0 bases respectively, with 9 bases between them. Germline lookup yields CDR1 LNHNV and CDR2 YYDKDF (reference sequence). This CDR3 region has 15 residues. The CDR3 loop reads CATSSDRSSGNTIYF. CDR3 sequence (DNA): TGTGCCACCAGCAGCGACCGGAGCTCTGGAAACACCATATATTTT.

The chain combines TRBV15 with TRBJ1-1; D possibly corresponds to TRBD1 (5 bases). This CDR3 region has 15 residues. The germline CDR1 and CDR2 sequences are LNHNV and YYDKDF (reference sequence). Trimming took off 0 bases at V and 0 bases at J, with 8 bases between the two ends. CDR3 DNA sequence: TGTGCCACCAGCAGAGATCGGGGGGTGAACACTGAAGCTTTCTTT. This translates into CATSRDRGVNTEAFF.

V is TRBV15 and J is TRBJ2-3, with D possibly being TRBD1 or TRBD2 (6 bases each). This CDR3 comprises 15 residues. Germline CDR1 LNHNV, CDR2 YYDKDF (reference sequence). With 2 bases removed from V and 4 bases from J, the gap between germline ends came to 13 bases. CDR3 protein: CATSRTSGGADTQYF. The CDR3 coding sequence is TGTGCCACCAGCAGAACCTCCGGGGGCGCAGATACGCAGTATTTT.